The entry that follows covers one TCR beta chain sequence. The antigen it recognizes is unknown. The CDR3 has 16 amino acids, counting the end cysteine and phenylalanine. No coding sequence is recorded. Per the germline V gene, SGHTA is the CDR1 and FQGTGA is the CDR2. This sample stems from a study of CXCR3-negative and CXCR3-positive naive CD8 T cells (dated by TCRdb to 2018 to 2020). Study-wide context: In total, 120 million to 150 million TRB reads were obtained, which works out to roughly 1.5 +/- 0.3 million reads per library. The diversity and physicochemical repertoire analyses included 11 donors pooled from two independent experiments. The TRBV-TRBJ cluster analysis covered naive subsets from a handful of donors and memory cells from 3 donors. Here is what the overall study found, with its caveats: Comparably high repertoire diversity was found in both naive subsets, whereas much lower repertoire diversity was found in memory CD8+ T cells. Surface CD5, linked to self-reactivity in mice, was comparable between naive subsets; TCR interaction strength was therefore also inferred from TRB CDR3 physicochemical properties. TRB CDR3s from CXCR3-positive naive cells showed higher hydrophobicity (lower Kidera factor 4), lower energy, and higher strength and volume indices than CXCR3-negative naive cells. CXCR3 expression partially decreased after cryopreservation, so most assays used freshly isolated PBMCs. Naive CXCR3-negative and CXCR3-positive cells from the same donor showed similar TRBV-TRBJ usage, whereas memory cells showed distinct patterns.

For every CD8+ T cell subset, around 300,000 cells were flow-sorted straight into RLT lysis buffer, and each subset was sorted in triplicate. To exclude memory contaminants, naive CD8+ T cells were stringently defined as CD45RO-CCR7+CD27+CD95-. Peripheral blood mononuclear cells were isolated from buffy coats by standard density gradient centrifugation. Naive CXCR3-negative and CXCR3-positive CD8+ T cells were flow-sorted using a FACSAria III. An RNeasy Mini Kit was used to extract total RNA from the sorted cells. Instrument on record: NextSeq 550. The Human TCR Profiling Kit (MiLaboratory) was used to make UMI-labeled 5' RACE TRB cDNA libraries. The full amount of extracted RNA was used for cDNA synthesis, and the full amount of resulting cDNA was used for PCR amplification. The libraries were made side by side, with each library going through the same number of PCR cycles. The paper's processing steps were these. About 54,000 +/- 9,700 unique UMI-labeled TRB cDNA molecules per library were extracted with MIGEC and MiXCR, with at least two reads per UMI required. An average of about 40,000 +/- 10,000 functional in-frame TRB CDR3 nucleotide clonotypes without stop codons was found per library. After downsampling to 5000 UMI-labeled TRB molecules per sample, diversity metrics, including normalized Shannon-Wiener and Chao1, were computed in VDJtools. VDJtools was used to calculate clonotype-size-weighted physicochemical properties of the central five CDR3 residues, namely interaction energy, strength, volume and Kidera factor 4. TCRdb reprocessed the sequencing reads and holds a single record per CDR3 protein sequence, with no DNA. V and J calls and clone size were set by TCRdb, not the authors. For this sample, the table gives under 150,000 distinct CDR3 sequences. The ten top clones hold about 0.28% of the sample.

The origin of this receptor is a human donor in good health. Some clones in this sample may be carry-over from other donors' samples. Input material: naive CXCR3+ CD8+ T cells from blood. Taken with the paper, the label for cell subset or site translates to: CD45RO-CCR7+CD27+CD95- naive CD8+ T cells expressing CXCR3 (TNR3+). The rearrangement combines TRBV7-3 with TRBJ2-1; checking the TCRdb D call of TRBD2 is not possible without DNA. The CDR3 protein sequence reads: CASSLVLAGDVYEQFF. The CDR3 plus the reference TRBV7-3 and TRBJ2-1 genes for the other parts give the full variable domain: GAGVSQTPSNKVTEKGKYVELRCDPISGHTALYWYRQSLGQGPEFLIYFQGTGAADDSGLPNDRFFAVRPEGSVSTLKIQRTERGDSAVYLCASSLVLAGDVYEQFFGPGTRLTVL.